This TCR beta chain was sequenced during a study of T cell repertoires in cytomegalovirus infection. Study observations and caveats: Ex vivo, HLA-C-restricted CMV-specific TCR beta clonotypes prevailed over the rest of the response. Summed public TCR beta family frequency identified CMV carriers bearing the relevant HLA.

Germline V gives CDR1 SEHNR, CDR2 FQNEAQ (reference sequence). Trimming at V came to 4 bases and at J to 8 bases, leaving 17 bases not matched to a gene. The CDR3 is 17 residues long. This clonotype has more than one count but fewer than ten. Its target is not known. Each CDR3 protein is one row after TCRdb ran MiXCR on the reads. The sample consists of around 310,000 distinct CDR3 sequences, 25% to 30% of them appearing once. The V call is TRBV7-9, the J call TRBJ2-1, with 7 bases that match TRBD2. This clonotype originated in a human donor in good health (CMV status not recorded). Some clones in this sample may be carry-over from other donors' samples. Sequencing used cultured PBMCs, obtained from culture after CMV antigen stimulation. CDR3 residues: CASSSAGWGGFVYEQFF. CDR3 nucleotides: TGTGCCAGCAGCTCAGCCGGTTGGGGGGGGTTTGTATATGAGCAGTTCTTC.